Detailed here is one T cell receptor (beta chain). The antigen remains unidentified. The source of the sample is a study of post-analysis software for immune sequencing data. Study-wide background: Secondary progressive, relapsing-remitting and progressive-relapsing multiple sclerosis were among the included disease courses.

The CDR3 has 16 residues. Germline V lookup: CDR1 SGHTA, CDR2 FQGTGA. The V and J ends lost 2 bases and 3 bases respectively, with 16 bases between them. Study results and caveats: People with multiple sclerosis had a significantly lower normalized Chao1 diversity than controls did. TRBV segments more frequent in patients than in controls numbered several and included TRBV5-6, TRBV5-1 and TRBV20-1. Samples from a shared batch, those prepared together, strongly co-clustered by F measure.

Every TCR beta cDNA library bore unique molecular identifiers. T cells, about 0.9 to 11 million of them, yielded some 500,000 cDNA molecules. Each CDR3 protein is one row after TCRdb ran MiXCR on the PCR reads. The sample lists 650,000 to 850,000 distinct CDR3 sequences, roughly 50% occurring once. The chain couples TRBV7-3 to TRBJ1-1; D call uncertain. The origin of this receptor is a girl aged 5 to 17 with multiple sclerosis. Input material: blood. The DNA of the CDR3 is TGTGCCAGCAGCTTATGGCCCGGGATGAGGGACACTGAAGCTTTCTTT. Amino acids: CASSLWPGMRDTEAFF.